Shown below are 23 T cell receptor beta chains from a single sample sequenced in a study of T cell changes during pregnancy in multiple sclerosis. Method: immunoSEQ multiplex PCR; TCRdb's copy keeps in-frame clones and lacks some. The data show some 22,000 clones, about 90% seen once. The material was CD8+ T cells from peripheral blood mononuclear cells, obtained after pregnancy. The origin of the receptors is a female donor with multiple sclerosis, enrolled in a pregnancy study.

V gene TRBV7-2 combines with J gene TRBJ2-3, with 12 bases matching TRBD2. CDR1 SGHTA and CDR2 FQGNSA come from the germline V gene. Trimming took 4 bases from V and 4 from J; bases not matched to a gene: 6. The CDR3 has 16 amino acids. The DNA of the CDR3 is TGTGCCAGCAGCTCCACTAGCGGGAGGATTGCAGATACGCAGTATTTT. Translated: CASSSTSGRIADTQYF. Using reference TRBV7-2 and TRBJ2-3 for the parts outside the CDR3, the full variable domain is GAGVSQSPSNKVTEKGKDVELRCDPISGHTALYWYRQSLGQGLEFLIYFQGNSAPDKSGLPSDRFSAERTGGSVSTLTIQRTQQEDSAVYLCASSSTSGRIADTQYFGPGTRLTVL.

The J gene is TRBJ1-6, the V gene TRBV4-3, with TRBD1 matching 8 bases. V shed 1 base and J 0 bases; nucleotides not matched to a gene: 8. Germline loops: CDR1 LGHNA, CDR2 YSLEER. CDR3 size: 19 residues. CDR3 in amino acids: CASSQVRQGAYSYNSPLHF. The CDR3 coding sequence is TGCGCCAGCAGCCAAGTTCGGCAGGGGGCTTACTCCTATAATTCACCCCTCCACTTT.

This chain uses TRBV9 with TRBJ1-1; no clear D gene. The V end lost 0 bases, the J end lost 3 bases, and 6 bases lay between the germline ends. The CDR3 covers 13 residues. Germline V gene data show CDR1 as SGDLS and CDR2 as YYNGEE. The CDR3: CASSVGPDTEAFF. CDR3 sequence (DNA): TGTGCCAGCAGCGTAGGGCCCGACACTGAAGCTTTCTTT.

This clone was seen a handful of times. V is TRBV14 and J is TRBJ2-4; D is possibly TRBD1 (6 bases). Germline assignment: CDR1 SGHDN and CDR2 FVKESK. The CDR3 is made up of 16 amino acids. V lost 0 bases and J lost 0, with 9 bases in between. This chain's CDR3 is CASSQEDSLAKNIQYF. CDR3 bases: TGTGCCAGCAGCCAAGAGGACAGTCTAGCCAAAAACATTCAGTACTTC. The variable domain in full, with the rest retrieved from reference TRBV14 and TRBJ2-4, is EAGVTQFPSHSVIEKGQTVTLRCDPISGHDNLYWYRRVMGKEIKFLLHFVKESKQDESGMPNNRFLAERTGGTYSTLKVQPAELEDSGVYFCASSQEDSLAKNIQYFGAGTRLSVL.

The V gene is TRBV5-6, the J gene TRBJ1-2; 7 positions match TRBD1. This CDR3 spans 15 amino acids. J lost 4 bases, V lost 3 bases, and 9 bases had no gene match. CDR1 is SGHDT and CDR2 is YYEEEE in the germline V gene. CDR3 in amino acids: CASSWNTGVPYGYTF. The CDR3 nucleotides are TGTGCCAGCAGCTGGAACACAGGGGTTCCCTATGGCTACACCTTC.

The rearrangement joins TRBV6-5 to TRBJ2-5, with TRBD2 identical over 13 bases. Trimming cost V 4 bases and J 1 base; bases outside gene matches: 3. From germline, CDR1 is MNHEY and CDR2 SVGAGI. CDR3 length equals 16 residues. The CDR3 region has the DNA TGTGCCAGCAGTTCTGGACTAGCGGGAGTCCAAGAGACCCAGTACTTC. Encoded protein: CASSSGLAGVQETQYF.

The J gene is TRBJ1-2, the V gene TRBV2, with D possibly TRBD1 on 6 matching bases. The CDR3 is 11 amino acids. Germline V gives CDR1 SNHLY, CDR2 FYNNEI. The V and J ends lost 8 bases and 8 bases respectively, with 12 bases between them. The CDR3 reads CASPTGYGYTF. For the CDR3, the DNA is TGTGCCAGCCCAACAGGGTACGGCTACACCTTC.

CDR3 sequence: CASISPMTSYGYTF. CDR3 DNA sequence: TGTGCCAGCATTTCCCCGATGACAAGCTATGGCTACACCTTC. This chain joins TRBV2 and TRBJ1-2; D remains ambiguous. The V and J ends lost 7 bases and 4 bases respectively, with 16 bases between them. Germline V gene data show CDR1 as SNHLY and CDR2 as FYNNEI. The CDR3 contains 14 residues.

V gene TRBV5-3 combines with J gene TRBJ2-3; 10 nucleotides line up with TRBD1. TRBV5-3 belongs to the ORF category, with a function that is uncertain. The CDR3 covers 17 residues. The junction had 4 bases not matched to a gene; V was cut back by 0 bases and J by 0 bases. The CDR3 reads CARSLAGTGASTDTQYF. As DNA, the CDR3 is TGTGCCAGAAGCTTGGCCGGGACAGGGGCTAGCACAGATACGCAGTATTTT.

This chain joins TRBV5-6 and TRBJ1-1; D is possibly TRBD1 (6 bases). Germline CDR1 is SGHDT and CDR2 is YYEEEE. Trimming left V 0 bases short and J 8 bases short, with 14 bases between. CDR3 length equals 14 residues. The CDR3 here is CASSLGVGGAEAFF. The CDR3 bases are TGTGCCAGCAGCTTGGGCGTAGGGGGGGCGGAAGCTTTCTTT.

The genes are TRBV4-1 and TRBJ2-7; 7 bases are shared with TRBD1. CDR3 length: 13 residues. The V segment lost 5 bases and the J segment 3 bases; nucleotides outside the gene matches: 4. Looked up from germline, CDR1 is MGHRA and CDR2 is YSYEKL. The CDR3 DNA reads as TGCGCCAGCAGCTTCGGACAGGACTACGAGCAGTACTTC. This translates into CASSFGQDYEQYF.

The rearrangement joins TRBV15 to TRBJ1-1, with TRBD1 matching 9 bases. This CDR3 has 16 residues. Trimming removed 4 bases from V and 4 bases from J; junction bases left unmatched: 10. CDR1 and CDR2 (germline): LNHNV, YYDKDF (reference sequence). The CDR3 nucleotides are TGTGCCACCAGCACCCGACAGGGGGGAAGGGGCACTGAAGCTTTCTTT. Protein: CATSTRQGGRGTEAFF.

The rearrangement uses TRBV19 and TRBJ2-7; TRBD2 aligns across 7 bases. V lost 8 bases to trimming and J lost 5 bases; unmatched junction nucleotides: 18. Germline V gene data show CDR1 as LNHDA and CDR2 as SQIVND (reference sequence). This CDR3 region has 16 residues. This CDR3 reads CASSPTITSEEDEQYF. CDR3 bases: TGTGCCAGTTCCCCCACGATAACTAGCGAAGAGGACGAGCAGTACTTC.

The chain has TRBV6-4 and TRBJ2-1, with D tentatively TRBD2 (6 bases). V was pared by 4 bases and J by 8 bases, with 15 bases between. CDR1 and CDR2 from the germline V gene are MRHNA and SNTAGT. The CDR3 is made up of 14 amino acids. CDR3 DNA sequence: TGTGCCAGCAGTGCGGGGGTTGGATCGGATGAGCAGTTCTTC. It translates to CASSAGVGSDEQFF.

Points on this clone: Other DNA variants within this sample encode the same CDR3. The chain joins TRBV30 to TRBJ2-7; TRBD2 agrees at 7 bases. The CDR3 runs to 13 residues. Germline assignment: CDR1 GTSNPN and CDR2 SVGIG (reference sequence). The trim removed 0 bases at V and 3 bases at J, leaving 2 bases unmatched. CDR3 region: CAWSVSGYYEQYF. In DNA form, the CDR3 reads TGTGCCTGGAGTGTTAGCGGGTACTACGAGCAGTACTTC. Full variable domain (rest looked up from reference TRBV30 and TRBJ2-7): SQTIHQWPATLVQPVGSPLSLECTVEGTSNPNLYWYRQAAGRGLQLLFYSVGIGQISSEVPQNLSASRPQDRQFILSSKKLLLSDSGFYLCAWSVSGYYEQYFGPGTRLTVT.

The V and J genes are TRBV10-3 and TRBJ2-4, with TRBD2 as a possible D gene (6 bases). The ends were cut back, 5 bases at V and 0 bases at J, with 17 bases in the middle. From germline, CDR1 is ENHRY and CDR2 SYGVKD. The CDR3 covers 17 residues. The CDR3 DNA reads TGTGCCATCAGTAGGACCCCACCGGGACTAGCCAAAAACATTCAGTACTTC. Residues: CAISRTPPGLAKNIQYF.

This clone was seen once. The V and J genes are TRBV7-9 and TRBJ2-7; D is unresolved. V dropped 4 bases and J dropped 3 bases, with 16 bases sitting between them. This CDR3 is built from 15 residues. Germline lookup yields CDR1 SEHNR and CDR2 FQNEAQ (reference sequence). The CDR3 region is CASSSRWLRNYEQYF. The DNA for the CDR3 is TGTGCCAGCAGCTCCCGGTGGCTGCGGAACTACGAGCAGTACTTC. The full variable domain, rest sourced from reference TRBV7-9 and TRBJ2-7, is DTGVSQNPRHKITKRGQNVTFRCDPISEHNRLYWYRQTLGQGPEFLTYFQNEAQLEKSRLLSDRFSAERPKGSFSTLEIQRTEQGDSAMYLCASSSRWLRNYEQYFGPGTRLTVT.

This clone is medium-sized (0.01 to 0.1%) by share. The chain carries TRBV27 and TRBJ1-2; D uncertain. The germline gives CDR1 MNHEY, CDR2 SMNVEV (reference sequence). CDR3 length: 14 amino acids. V lost 0 bases and J 4 bases, leaving 9 bases between the germline ends. The CDR3 region is CASSLSPGFYGYTF. The CDR3 nucleotides read TGTGCCAGCAGTTTATCTCCAGGTTTCTATGGCTACACCTTC.

The chain recombines TRBV27 with TRBJ2-7, with D perhaps TRBD2 (6 bases). V was shortened by 6 bases and J by 0 bases, with 18 bases between the two germline ends. The germline CDR1 and CDR2 sequences are MNHEY and SMNVEV (reference sequence). This CDR3 is 16 amino acids long. CDR3: CASSPSLGEDSYEQYF. In DNA form, the CDR3 reads TGTGCCAGCAGCCCGAGTCTGGGGGAGGACTCCTACGAGCAGTACTTC.

The chain employs TRBV4-2 and TRBJ2-7; tentative D call: TRBD2 (5 bases). This CDR3 is 15 amino acids long. Trimming removed 5 bases from V and 3 bases from J, with 17 bases in between. Germline V gene data show CDR1 as LGHNA and CDR2 as YNFKEQ. The CDR3, as DNA: TGTGCCAGCAGCTTATGGGGTATCGGGGACTACGAGCAGTACTTC. This sequence encodes CASSLWGIGDYEQYF.

V and J are TRBV4-1 and TRBJ2-2, with D perhaps TRBD2 (5 bases). The CDR3 has 15 residues. V lost 1 base and J 6 bases, leaving 12 bases between the germline ends. CDR1 is MGHRA, CDR2 YSYEKL, per germline. CDR3 region: CASSQVPGGAGELFF. CDR3 nucleotides: TGCGCCAGCAGCCAAGTCCCTGGAGGCGCCGGGGAGCTGTTTTTT.

The chain employs TRBV30 and TRBJ1-5; 7 bases agree with TRBD1. J lost 0 bases, V lost 4 bases, and 9 bases had no gene match. The CDR3 is 16 residues long. Germline values: CDR1 GTSNPN, CDR2 SVGIG (reference sequence). CDR3 sequence reads: CAWTHGTVYSNQPQHF. Written as DNA, the CDR3 is TGTGCCTGGACGCACGGGACAGTTTATAGCAATCAGCCCCAGCATTTT.

This chain links TRBV5-4 with TRBJ2-7; 7 positions agree with TRBD2. There are 16 residues in the CDR3. With 0 bases clipped from V and 0 bases from J, the junction kept 6 bases outside the gene matches. Germline values: CDR1 SGHNT, CDR2 YYREEE (reference sequence). The CDR3 loop reads CASSLDFSGYSYEQYF. CDR3 DNA sequence: TGTGCCAGCAGCTTGGATTTTAGCGGGTACTCCTACGAGCAGTACTTC.